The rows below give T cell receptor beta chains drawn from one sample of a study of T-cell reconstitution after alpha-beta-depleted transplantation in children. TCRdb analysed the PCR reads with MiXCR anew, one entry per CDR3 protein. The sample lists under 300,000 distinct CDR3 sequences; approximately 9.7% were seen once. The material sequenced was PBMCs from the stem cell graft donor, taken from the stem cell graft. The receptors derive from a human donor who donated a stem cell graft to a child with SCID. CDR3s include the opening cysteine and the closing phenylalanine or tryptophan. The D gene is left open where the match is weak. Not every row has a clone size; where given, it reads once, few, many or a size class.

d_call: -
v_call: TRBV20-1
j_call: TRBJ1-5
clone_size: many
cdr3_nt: TGCAGTGCTAGAGATCCGACGGAGAATCAGCCCCAGCATTTT
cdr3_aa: CSARDPTENQPQHF

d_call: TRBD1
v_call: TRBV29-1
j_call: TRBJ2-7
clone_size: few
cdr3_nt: TGCAGCGTTGCCGGACAGGGACGCTACGAGCAGTACTTC
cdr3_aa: CSVAGQGRYEQYF

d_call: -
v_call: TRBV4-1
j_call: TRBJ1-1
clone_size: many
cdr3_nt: TGCGCCAGCAGCCAAGACGCATTGATCCGGGACGTGAACACTGAAGCTTTCTTT
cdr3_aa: CASSQDALIRDVNTEAFF

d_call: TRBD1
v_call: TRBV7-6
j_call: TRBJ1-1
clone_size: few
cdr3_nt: TGTGCCAGCAGCTTAGGAGTAAAGACAGGGTGGGACACTGAAGCTTTCTTT
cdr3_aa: CASSLGVKTGWDTEAFF

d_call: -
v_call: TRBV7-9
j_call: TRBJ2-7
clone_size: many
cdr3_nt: TGTGCCAGCAGCTTAGCTGTCGGGTCCTCCACCGGGAACGAGCAGTACTTC
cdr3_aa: CASSLAVGSSTGNEQYF

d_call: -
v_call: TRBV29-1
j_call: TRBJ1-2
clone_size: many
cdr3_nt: TGCAGCGTTACGAAACAGGGTCAAAGCTATGGCTACACCTTC
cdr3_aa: CSVTKQGQSYGYTF

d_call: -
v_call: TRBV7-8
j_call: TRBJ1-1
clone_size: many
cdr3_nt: TGTGCCAGCAGGGAACAGATGAACACTGAAGCTTTCTTT
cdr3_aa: CASREQMNTEAFF

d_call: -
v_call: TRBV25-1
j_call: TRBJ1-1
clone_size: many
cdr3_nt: TGTGCCAGCAGGCTATTCGGGGGTAAGACTGAAGCTTTCTTT
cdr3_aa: CASRLFGGKTEAFF

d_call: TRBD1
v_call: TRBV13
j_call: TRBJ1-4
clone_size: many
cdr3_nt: TGTGCCAGCAGCCTGGGACAGGGTTACGAAAAACTGTTTTTT
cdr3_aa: CASSLGQGYEKLFF

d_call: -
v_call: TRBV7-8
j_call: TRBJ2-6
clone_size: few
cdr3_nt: TGTGCCAGCAGCCCAAACCGGACCCCCGTCGTTGGGGCCAACGTCCTGACTTTC
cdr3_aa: CASSPNRTPVVGANVLTF

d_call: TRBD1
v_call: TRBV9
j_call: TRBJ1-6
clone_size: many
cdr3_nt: TGTGCCAGCAGCCAATTTGGACAGGGAAATTCACCCCTCCACTTT
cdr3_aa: CASSQFGQGNSPLHF

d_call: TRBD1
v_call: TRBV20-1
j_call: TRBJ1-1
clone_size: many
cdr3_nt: TGCAGCGTTGACAGGGACACTGAAGCTTTCTTT
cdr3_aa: CSVDRDTEAFF

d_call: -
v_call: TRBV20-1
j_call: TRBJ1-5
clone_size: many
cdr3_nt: TGCAGTGCTACTACAGAGATACCCGATCAGCCCCAGCATTTT
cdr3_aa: CSATTEIPDQPQHF

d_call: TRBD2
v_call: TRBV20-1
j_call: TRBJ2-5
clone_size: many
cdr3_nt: TGCAGTGCTCCGTCGGGGGGGGTTGGAGAGACCCAGTACTTC
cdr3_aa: CSAPSGGVGETQYF

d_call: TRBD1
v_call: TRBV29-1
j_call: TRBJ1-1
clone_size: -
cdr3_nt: TGCAGCGTGTTAGACAGGGTTGGTGAAGCTTTCTTT
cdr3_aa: CSVLDRVGEAFF

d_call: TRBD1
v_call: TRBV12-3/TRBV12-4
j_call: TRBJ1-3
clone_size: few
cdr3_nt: TGTGCCATCAGTTTAGATACCGGGACAGGGCGATTTGCTGGAAACACCATATATTTT
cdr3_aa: CAISLDTGTGRFAGNTIYF

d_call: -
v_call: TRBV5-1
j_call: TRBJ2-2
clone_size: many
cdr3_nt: TGCGCCAGCAGCCCGGAGGGGAACACCGGGGAGCTGTTTTTT
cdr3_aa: CASSPEGNTGELFF

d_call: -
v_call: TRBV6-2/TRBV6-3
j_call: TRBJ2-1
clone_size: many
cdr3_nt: TGTGCCAGCAGTTACACGGACGCGGGGGAGCAGTTCTTC
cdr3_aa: CASSYTDAGEQFF

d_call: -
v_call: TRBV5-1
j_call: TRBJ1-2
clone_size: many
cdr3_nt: TGCGCCAGCAGCTCCAATTCGGTTTGCACCTTC
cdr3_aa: CASSSNSVCTF

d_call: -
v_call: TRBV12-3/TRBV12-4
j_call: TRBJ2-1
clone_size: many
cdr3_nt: TGTGCCAGCAGTTTTACGGGTGAGCAGTTCTTC
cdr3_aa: CASSFTGEQFF

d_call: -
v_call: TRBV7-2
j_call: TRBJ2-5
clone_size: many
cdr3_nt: TGTGCCAGCAGCCCTGGTGGGGGATTCGGGGAGACCCAGTACTTC
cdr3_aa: CASSPGGGFGETQYF

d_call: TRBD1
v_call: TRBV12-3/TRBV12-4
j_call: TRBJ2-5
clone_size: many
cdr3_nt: TGTGCCAGCAGCCGGACCGGGACAGGGGGCTTAAAGACCCAGTACTTC
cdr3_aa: CASSRTGTGGLKTQYF

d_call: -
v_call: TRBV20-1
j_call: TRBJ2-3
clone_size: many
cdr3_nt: TGCAGTGCCCCCGGACCGAGACGGGAAGATACGCAGTATTTT
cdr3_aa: CSAPGPRREDTQYF

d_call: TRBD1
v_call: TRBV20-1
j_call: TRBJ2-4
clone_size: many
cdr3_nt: TGCAGTGCTCTTGGACAGGCGGTCCAAAACATTCAGTACTTC
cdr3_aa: CSALGQAVQNIQYF

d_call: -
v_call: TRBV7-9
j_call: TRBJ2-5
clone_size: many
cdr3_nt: TGTGCCAGCAGCCAAGGACCTCGGGAGACCCAGTACTTC
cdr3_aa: CASSQGPRETQYF

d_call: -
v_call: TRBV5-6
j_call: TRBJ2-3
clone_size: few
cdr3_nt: TGTGCCAGCAGCCCCTCCGGGGCAGATACGCAGTATTTT
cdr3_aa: CASSPSGADTQYF

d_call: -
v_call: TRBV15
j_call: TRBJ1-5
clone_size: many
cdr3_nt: TGTGCCACCAGCAGAGATGGGGGCGAGTTTCAGCCCCAGCATTTT
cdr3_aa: CATSRDGGEFQPQHF

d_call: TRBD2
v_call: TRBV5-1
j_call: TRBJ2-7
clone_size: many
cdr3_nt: TGCGCCAGCAAAGGGCGGGGGACCGAGCAGTACTTC
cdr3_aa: CASKGRGTEQYF

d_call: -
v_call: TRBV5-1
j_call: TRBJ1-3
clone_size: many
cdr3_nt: TGCGCCAGCAGCTTCGGGGCCCAACCCGGAAACACCATATATTTT
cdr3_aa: CASSFGAQPGNTIYF

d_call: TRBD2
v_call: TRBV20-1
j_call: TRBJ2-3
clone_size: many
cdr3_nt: TGCAGTGCTAGAGTTGCCGGGGGGAGGCTGGATACGCAGTATTTT
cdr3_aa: CSARVAGGRLDTQYF

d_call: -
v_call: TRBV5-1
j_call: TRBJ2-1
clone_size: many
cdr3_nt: TGCGCCAGCAGCTTTGGTCCTGAGCAGTTCTTC
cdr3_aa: CASSFGPEQFF

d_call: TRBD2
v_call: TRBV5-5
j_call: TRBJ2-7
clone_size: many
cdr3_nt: TGTGCCAGCAGCTTGGTGGCAGGGAGGGAAGTAGCCTACGAGCAGTACTTC
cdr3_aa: CASSLVAGREVAYEQYF

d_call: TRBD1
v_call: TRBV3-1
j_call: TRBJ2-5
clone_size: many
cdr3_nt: TGTGCCAGCAGCTCCGGACAGGGGGTATACGAGACCCAGTACTTC
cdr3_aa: CASSSGQGVYETQYF

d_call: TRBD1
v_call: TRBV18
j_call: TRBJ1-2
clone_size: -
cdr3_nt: TGTGCCAGCTCACCCGACAGGGAAGCTAACTATGGCTACACCTTC
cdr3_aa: CASSPDREANYGYTF

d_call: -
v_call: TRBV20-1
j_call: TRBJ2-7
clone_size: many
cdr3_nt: TGCAGTGCTAGAGAGTCTCTGGAACTCTACGAGCAGTACTTC
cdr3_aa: CSARESLELYEQYF

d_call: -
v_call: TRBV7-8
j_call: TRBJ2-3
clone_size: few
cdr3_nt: TGTGCCAGCAGCTTCCGACGAAGCACAGATACGCAGTATTTT
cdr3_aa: CASSFRRSTDTQYF

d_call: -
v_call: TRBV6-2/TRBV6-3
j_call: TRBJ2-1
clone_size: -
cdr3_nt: TGTGCCAGCAGCCGCGGTCGGGGGTACAATGAGCAGTTCTTC
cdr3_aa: CASSRGRGYNEQFF

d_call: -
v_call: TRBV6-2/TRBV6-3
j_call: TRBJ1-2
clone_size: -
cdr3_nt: TGTGCCAGCAGTTACCCCACCTATGGCTACACCTTC
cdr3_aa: CASSYPTYGYTF

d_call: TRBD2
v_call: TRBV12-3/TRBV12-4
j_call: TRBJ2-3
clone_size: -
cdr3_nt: TGTGCCATCAGTTTAGCACTAGCGGGGGGGCCGTACCCCACAGATACGCAGTATTTT
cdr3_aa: CAISLALAGGPYPTDTQYF

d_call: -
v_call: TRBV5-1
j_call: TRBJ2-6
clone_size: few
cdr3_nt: TGCGCCAGCAGCTTGACGAGTAGCTCTGGGGCCAACGTCCTGACTTTC
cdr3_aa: CASSLTSSSGANVLTF

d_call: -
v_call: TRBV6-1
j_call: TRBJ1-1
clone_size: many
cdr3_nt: TGTGCCAGCAGTATGCAGGGTATCCAAGAAGCTTTCTTT
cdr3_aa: CASSMQGIQEAFF

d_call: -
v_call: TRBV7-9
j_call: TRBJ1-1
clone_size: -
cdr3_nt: TGTGCCAGCAGCTTAGTCTTTTCGGGCACTGAAGCTTTCTTT
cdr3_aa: CASSLVFSGTEAFF

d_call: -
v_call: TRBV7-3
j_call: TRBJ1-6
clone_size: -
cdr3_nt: TGTGCCAGCAGCCATGACCCTAATTCACCCCTCCACTTT
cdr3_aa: CASSHDPNSPLHF

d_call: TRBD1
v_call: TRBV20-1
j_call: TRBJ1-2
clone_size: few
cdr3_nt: TGCAGTGCTAGAGAGGCGGGACAGGGTCATGGCTACACCTTC
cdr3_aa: CSAREAGQGHGYTF